The 16 T cell receptor beta chains given below trace back to one sample, sequenced in a study of CD8 T cells in Susac syndrome. RNA, at roughly 0.45 to 1 ug, was reverse transcribed with random hexamers. TCRdb passed the immunoSEQ multiplex PCR reads through MiXCR, listing each CDR3 protein once. The table records about 120,000 distinct CDR3 sequences, 90% to 95% of them present only once. Sequencing input: CD4+ T cells from PBMCs. These receptors came from a human donor in good health.

The J gene is TRBJ1-3, the V gene TRBV28; 7 bases match TRBD1. Trimming at V came to 5 bases and at J to 1 base, leaving 8 bases not matched to a gene. CDR3 length equals 16 residues. Germline values: CDR1 MDHEN, CDR2 SYDVKM. CDR3 in amino acids: CASSRPGQRSGNTIYF. CDR3 DNA: TGTGCCAGCAGTAGGCCGGGACAGAGATCTGGAAACACCATATATTTT. The entire variable domain, with the rest obtained from reference TRBV28 and TRBJ1-3, is as follows: DVKVTQSSRYLVKRTGEKVFLECVQDMDHENMFWYRQDPGLGLRLIYFSYDVKMKEKGDIPEGYSVSREKKERFSLILESASTNQTSMYLCASSRPGQRSGNTIYFGEGSWLTVV.

The chain has TRBV3-1 and TRBJ2-7; no definite D call. Trimming pared 0 bases from V and 7 bases from J, leaving 10 bases between. This CDR3 region has 13 residues. Per germline, CDR1 LGHDT and CDR2 YNNKEL (reference sequence). In DNA, the CDR3 is TGTGCCAGCAGCCAAGATCGTGGTTGGGAGCAGTACTTC. It codes for CASSQDRGWEQYF.

The chain uses TRBV20-1 and TRBJ2-7; 7 bases line up with TRBD2. Germline V lookup: CDR1 DFQATT, CDR2 SNEGSKA (reference sequence). The CDR3 length is 15 residues. Germline trimming cut 4 bases from V and 2 bases from J; bases unmatched to any gene: 11. CDR3 amino acids: CSANMPSGTTYEQYF. The DNA for the CDR3 is TGCAGTGCTAATATGCCCTCCGGGACTACCTACGAGCAGTACTTC.

The CDR3 DNA follows: TGTGCCAGCAGGGTGGATCAGGGCCCCTACAATGAGCAGTTCTTC. Translated: CASRVDQGPYNEQFF. V is TRBV27 and J is TRBJ2-1; TRBD1 might be the D (5 bases). Germline V lookup: CDR1 MNHEY, CDR2 SMNVEV (reference sequence). V was trimmed by 6 bases and J by 2 bases, leaving 14 bases between them. The CDR3 is 15 residues long.

The V and J genes are TRBV19 and TRBJ2-6, with 7 bases fitting TRBD1. V was clipped by 6 bases and J by 0 bases; unmatched bases: 8. The CDR3 length is 17 residues. In germline, CDR1 is LNHDA, CDR2 SQIVND (reference sequence). The CDR3 reads CASSETGPGSGANVLTF. The CDR3, as DNA: TGTGCCAGTAGCGAGACAGGGCCCGGCTCTGGGGCCAACGTCCTGACTTTC. Looking up the rest from reference TRBV19 and TRBJ2-6 gives the full variable domain: DGGITQSPKYLFRKEGQNVTLSCEQNLNHDAMYWYRQDPGQGLRLIYYSQIVNDFQKGDIAEGYSVSREKKESFPLTVTSAQKNPTAFYLCASSETGPGSGANVLTFGAGSRLTVL.

This chain uses TRBV15 with TRBJ1-5, with 8 bases that match TRBD1. The V segment lost 0 bases and the J segment 6 bases; nucleotides outside the gene matches: 7. The CDR3 spans 16 residues. CDR1 and CDR2 from the germline V gene are LNHNV and YYDKDF (reference sequence). The CDR3 coding sequence is TGTGCCACCAGCAGAGATACAGGGGGTTCTCTTCAGCCCCAGCATTTT. This translates into CATSRDTGGSLQPQHF.

CDR3 residues: CASSVADRQTQYF. The CDR3 DNA reads as TGTGCCAGTAGTGTTGCCGACAGGCAGACCCAGTACTTC. The chain couples TRBV19 to TRBJ2-5; the D gene is possibly TRBD1 (6 bases). The CDR3 runs to 13 residues. Germline V lookup: CDR1 LNHDA, CDR2 SQIVND (reference sequence). The V end was cut by 5 bases, the J end by 6 bases, with 13 bases between.

The rearrangement uses TRBV27 and TRBJ2-4; possible D gene TRBD2, 5 bases. CDR1 is MNHEY and CDR2 is SMNVEV in the germline V gene (reference sequence). CDR3 length equals 15 residues. The ends were cut back, 0 bases at V and 7 bases at J, with 13 bases in the middle. CDR3 in DNA: TGTGCCAGCAGTTTATCGATACGACCGGGGAACATTCAGTACTTC. The encoded protein is CASSLSIRPGNIQYF.

CDR3 DNA: TGTGCCAGCAGGGCTAGCGGGGGTTCCTACGAGCAGTACTTC. Protein sequence: CASRASGGSYEQYF. The chain couples TRBV3-1 to TRBJ2-7, with TRBD2 identical over 10 bases. V shed 6 bases and J 1 base; nucleotides not matched to a gene: 3. The CDR3 has 14 amino acids. The germline V gene encodes CDR1 LGHDT and CDR2 YNNKEL (reference sequence).

The chain carries TRBV6-5 and TRBJ1-6; possible D gene TRBD1, 5 bases. The CDR3 is made up of 15 amino acids. V lost 4 bases and J lost 8, with 15 bases in between. Germline V gene sequence: CDR1 MNHEY, CDR2 SVGAGI. The CDR3 loop reads CASSFSGLRDSPLHF. The DNA of the CDR3 is TGTGCCAGCAGTTTCTCGGGACTTAGAGATTCACCCCTCCACTTT.

This clonotype was recorded once. CDR3 nucleotide sequence: TGTGCCAGCAGCTTGTTTTTACTGGACAGGGCCTACTACGAGCAGTACTTC. It yields the protein CASSLFLLDRAYYEQYF. The chain recombines TRBV5-8 with TRBJ2-7; TRBD1 agrees at 8 bases. V was pared by 1 base and J by 3 bases, with 12 bases of the junction left unmatched. In germline, CDR1 is SGHTS, CDR2 YDEGEE. The CDR3 consists of 17 residues.

V usage is TRBV2 and J usage is TRBJ1-5, with TRBD1 matching over 8 bases. Germline lookup yields CDR1 SNHLY and CDR2 FYNNEI. The CDR3 is made up of 14 amino acids. V lost 6 bases and J lost 6; bases outside the gene matches: 7. CDR3 sequence reads: CASRTDRGSQPQHF. As DNA, the CDR3 is TGTGCCAGCAGGACCGACAGGGGAAGTCAGCCCCAGCATTTT.

The V call is TRBV12-3 or TRBV12-4, the J call TRBJ2-7, with 9 nucleotides matching TRBD2. Unmatched junction bases numbered 6, after V lost 6 bases and J lost 3 bases. The CDR3 extends over 14 amino acids. In nucleotides, the CDR3 is TGTGCCAGCAGCCGTAGCGGGAGAGGCTACGAGCAGTACTTC. It specifies CASSRSGRGYEQYF.

The rearrangement links TRBV3-1 to TRBJ2-3; no reliable D call. Trimming left V 1 base short and J 3 bases short, with 17 bases between. The CDR3 consists of 17 residues. Germline assignment: CDR1 LGHDT and CDR2 YNNKEL (reference sequence). This CDR3 is CASSQGMGDLGTDTQYF. In nucleotides, the CDR3 is TGTGCCAGCAGCCAAGGGATGGGTGACTTGGGTACAGATACGCAGTATTTT.

V gene TRBV15 combines with J gene TRBJ2-2; a possible D gene is TRBD2 (5 bases). Deletions cut 5 bases from V and 6 bases from J, with 19 bases between. The CDR3 has 16 amino acids. CDR1 and CDR2 from the germline V gene are LNHNV and YYDKDF (reference sequence). The CDR3 loop is CATSPGLPRRPGELFF. The CDR3 coding sequence is TGTGCCACCAGCCCTGGACTCCCTAGGAGGCCCGGGGAGCTGTTTTTT.

This clonotype was seen just once. V gene TRBV5-6 combines with J gene TRBJ2-2; the D gene could be TRBD1 or TRBD2 (5 bases each). This CDR3 spans 16 amino acids. Trimming cost V 2 bases and J 1 base, with 12 bases left between them. CDR1 is SGHDT and CDR2 is YYEEEE in the germline V gene. DNA for the CDR3: TGTGCCAGCAGCTTCCCGGGACCGTTGAACACCGGGGAGCTGTTTTTT. Its translation: CASSFPGPLNTGELFF.